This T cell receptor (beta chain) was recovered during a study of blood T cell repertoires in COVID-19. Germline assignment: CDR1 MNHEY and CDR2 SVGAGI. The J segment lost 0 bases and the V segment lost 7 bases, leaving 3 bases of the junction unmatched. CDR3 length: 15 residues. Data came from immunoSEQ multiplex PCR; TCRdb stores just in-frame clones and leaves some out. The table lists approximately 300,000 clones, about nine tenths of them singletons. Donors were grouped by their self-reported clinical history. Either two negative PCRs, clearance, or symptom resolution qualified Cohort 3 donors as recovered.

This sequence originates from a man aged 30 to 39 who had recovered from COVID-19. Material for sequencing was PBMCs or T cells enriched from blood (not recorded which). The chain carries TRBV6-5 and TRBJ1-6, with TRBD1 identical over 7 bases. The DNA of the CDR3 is TGTGCCAGCAATACAGGGGACTCCTATAATTCACCCCTCCACTTT. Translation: CASNTGDSYNSPLHF.